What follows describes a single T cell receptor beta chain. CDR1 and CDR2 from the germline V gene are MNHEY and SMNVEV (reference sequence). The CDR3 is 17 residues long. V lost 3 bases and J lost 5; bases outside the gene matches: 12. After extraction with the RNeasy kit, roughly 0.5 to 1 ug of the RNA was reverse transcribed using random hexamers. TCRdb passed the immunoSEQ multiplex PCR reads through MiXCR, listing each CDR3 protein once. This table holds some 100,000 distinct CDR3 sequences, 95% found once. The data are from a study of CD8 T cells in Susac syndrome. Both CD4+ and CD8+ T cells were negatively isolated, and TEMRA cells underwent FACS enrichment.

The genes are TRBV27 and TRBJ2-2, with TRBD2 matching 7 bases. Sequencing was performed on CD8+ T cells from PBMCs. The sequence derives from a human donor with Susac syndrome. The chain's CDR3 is CASSFNFLAATTGELFF. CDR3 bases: TGTGCCAGCAGTTTCAACTTTCTAGCGGCGACTACCGGGGAGCTGTTTTTT.